What follows are 15 T cell receptor beta chains derived from one specimen sequenced in a study of T cells in women clearing cervical HPV infection. Method: immunoSEQ multiplex PCR; TCRdb's copy keeps in-frame clones and lacks some. The sample has 31,000 or so clones. The source material was blood buffy coat. The receptors were gathered from a woman aged 18 to 75 with a cervical HPV16 infection that either progressed to CIN3+ or cleared (not recorded which).

A remark on this clone: The read terminates 3 residues ahead of where the CDR3 ends, so the germline J gene completes it. The genes are TRBV20-1 and TRBJ1-2, with a tentative D call TRBD1 (5 bases). Trimming removed 3 bases from V and 4 bases from J, with 12 bases in between. Germline V gene sequence: CDR1 DFQATT, CDR2 SNEGSKA (reference sequence). The CDR3 sequence is 13 residues long. The CDR3 sequence: CSASPRGGYGYTF. The sequenced CDR3 bases are TGCAGTGCTAGTCCCCGGGGGGGCTATGGC.

As regards this clone: The read terminates 3 residues ahead of where the CDR3 ends, so the germline J gene completes it. V is TRBV6-4 and J is TRBJ2-3, with 10 bases that match TRBD2. Germline CDR1 reads MRHNA; CDR2 reads SNTAGT. With V trimmed by 4 bases and J by 5 bases, 6 bases remained unmatched. There are 15 residues in the CDR3. The CDR3 protein is CASSALAGVRDTQYF. The sequenced part of the CDR3 DNA is TGTGCCAGCAGTGCGCTAGCGGGAGTCAGAGATACG.

Note on this clone: The read halts 3 residues ahead of the CDR3 end, with the missing end drawn from the germline J gene. The V and J genes are TRBV7-2 and TRBJ2-7; no clear D. CDR3 size: 11 residues. V lost 1 base, J lost 6 bases, and 4 bases lay in between. In germline, CDR1 is SGHTA, CDR2 FQGNSA. This chain's CDR3 is CASSLEVEQYF. CDR3 DNA (partial): TGTGCCAGCAGCTTAGAGGTCGAG.

For this clone: The observed sequence ends 3 residues before the CDR3 terminus, with the missing tail filled in from the germline J gene. The chain carries TRBV5-1 and TRBJ2-5, with a weak D call TRBD2 (6 bases). The CDR3 extends over 17 amino acids. Germline V CDR1 and CDR2: SGHRS, YFSETQ. V gave up 0 bases and J gave up 7 bases, with 22 bases separating them. The part of the CDR3 DNA that was read is TGCGCCAGCAGCTTGGCCACTAGGGACTCCATGGGGGGGACC. Protein: CASSLATRDSMGGT. The full CDR3 is CASSLATRDSMGGTQYF.

Concerning this clone: The read halts 3 residues ahead of the CDR3 end, with the missing end drawn from the germline J gene. The chain links TRBV20-1 to TRBJ2-3; 8 nucleotides agree with TRBD1. Per germline, CDR1 DFQATT and CDR2 SNEGSKA (reference sequence). The CDR3 totals 12 residues. After removal of 8 bases from V and 3 bases from J, the junction contained 4 bases not matched to a gene. The CDR3 DNA, read in part, is TGCAGTTCTCGACAGGGGACAGATACG. Protein: CSSRQGTDT. The CDR3, in full, reads CSSRQGTDTQYF.

In the case of this clone: The observed sequence ends 3 residues before the CDR3 terminus, with the missing tail filled in from the germline J gene. The chain is built from TRBV7-2 and TRBJ1-1; the match to TRBD1 covers 7 bases. CDR3 size: 14 residues. V lost 5 bases and J lost 1; bases outside the gene matches: 4. From germline, CDR1 is SGHTA and CDR2 FQGNSA. CDR3 DNA, as far as it was read: TGTGCCAGCAGCCCACGGACAGGGAACACTGAA. Encoded protein: CASSPRTGNTE. The whole CDR3 is CASSPRTGNTEAFF.

Points on this clone: The read finishes 3 residues shy of the CDR3 end, and the germline J gene is used to complete it. The J gene is TRBJ2-1, the V gene TRBV7-8, with 10 positions matching TRBD2. V was pared by 0 bases and J by 4 bases, with 9 bases of the junction left unmatched. Germline assignment: CDR1 SGHVS and CDR2 FQNEAQ. The CDR3 has 18 amino acids. The CDR3 bases that were read are TGTGCCAGCAGCTTAGCAGACCGAGCGGGAGGGTTTTACAATGAG. Protein product: CASSLADRAGGFYNE. The CDR3 in full is CASSLADRAGGFYNEQFF.

A note on this clone: The CDR3 end lies 3 residues beyond the end of the read and is filled in from the germline J gene. This chain links TRBV19 with TRBJ1-1; 10 positions agree with TRBD1. V lost 7 bases and J lost 4; bases outside the gene matches: 3. Germline loops: CDR1 LNHDA, CDR2 SQIVND (reference sequence). The CDR3 extends over 13 amino acids. CDR3 sequence: CASTRTGGTEAFF. The CDR3 bases that were read are TGTGCCAGTACCAGGACAGGGGGCACTGAA.

For this clone: The read falls 3 residues short of the CDR3 end, and the missing part is taken from the germline J gene. The V gene is TRBV5-8, the J gene TRBJ2-5, with D possibly TRBD2 on 6 matching bases. The CDR3 sequence is 14 residues long. From germline, CDR1 is SGHTS and CDR2 YDEGEE. The V end was cut by 0 bases, the J end by 4 bases, with 10 bases between. Incomplete CDR3 DNA: TGTGCCAGCAGCTTGGAACCTAGCGTAGAGACC. Translating gives CASSLEPSVET. The CDR3 as a whole reads CASSLEPSVETQYF.

As for this clone: From the germline J gene comes the end of the CDR3, since the read stops 3 residues before it. The chain combines TRBV10-3 with TRBJ2-7; 9 bases are shared with TRBD2. Germline CDR1 ENHRY, CDR2 SYGVKD. The CDR3 covers 13 residues. V shed 10 bases, J shed 3 bases, and the junction held 7 bases outside the gene matches. CDR3 loop: CATLGTSSYEQYF. The part of the CDR3 DNA that was read is TGTGCCACATTAGGGACTAGCAGCTACGAG.

With respect to this clone: From the germline J gene comes the end of the CDR3, since the read stops 3 residues before it. The chain is built from TRBV20-1 and TRBJ2-3, with D hard to call. Germline V gene lookup returns CDR1 DFQATT and CDR2 SNEGSKA (reference sequence). The CDR3 loop spans 15 amino acids. The covered CDR3 bases are TGCAGTGCTAGAGTGACACACAACCCGCAAGAGACG. Protein: CSARVTHNPQET. The CDR3 in full is CSARVTHNPQETQYF.

A remark on this clone: The read comes to an end 3 residues before the CDR3 does, leaving the germline J gene to fill in the end. The chain carries TRBV4-1 and TRBJ2-7; D call uncertain. The CDR3 has 14 amino acids. V was clipped by 1 base and J by 1 base, with 8 bases between them. CDR1 and CDR2 from the germline V gene are MGHRA and YSYEKL. CDR3 DNA (partial): TGCGCCAGCAGCCAAGTAGCCAGTTCCTACGAG. Translated: CASSQVASSYE. The entire CDR3 protein reads CASSQVASSYEQYF.

Details on this clone: The read stops 3 residues short of the end of the CDR3; the missing end is completed from the germline J gene. The rearrangement links TRBV5-4 to TRBJ2-3; D call uncertain. Trimming took off 2 bases at V and 3 bases at J, with 7 bases between the two ends. Germline-derived CDR1 and CDR2 are SGHNT and YYREEE (reference sequence). This CDR3 has 13 amino acids. CDR3 bases read: TGTGCCAGCAGCTTCGAGGTGACAGATACG. It encodes CASSFEVTDT. The whole CDR3 sequence is CASSFEVTDTQYF. The complete variable domain, with remaining parts taken from reference TRBV5-4 and TRBJ2-3, reads ETGVTQSPTHLIKTRGQQVTLRCSSQSGHNTVSWYQQALGQGPQFIFQYYREEENGRGNFPPRFSGLQFPNYSSELNVNALELDDSALYLCASSFEVTDTQYFGPGTRLTVL.

As to this clone: The CDR3 extends 3 residues past the end of the read, so its final part is completed from the germline J gene. The genes are TRBV18 and TRBJ2-7, with 7 nucleotides matching TRBD1. The CDR3 is 14 residues long. CDR1 and CDR2 from the germline V gene are KGHSH and LQKENI. Trimming cost V 3 bases and J 1 base; bases outside gene matches: 3. CDR3 bases read: TGTGCCAGCTCACCGGTCAGGGGGTCCTACGAG. As protein: CASSPVRGSYE. The complete CDR3 sequence is CASSPVRGSYEQYF.

Remarks on this clone: The read ends 3 residues early relative to the CDR3; the germline J gene fills the gap. This chain uses TRBV6-1 with TRBJ1-4, with a tentative D call TRBD1 (5 bases). The germline V gene encodes CDR1 MNHNS and CDR2 SASEGT. This CDR3 is built from 15 residues. With 2 bases removed from V and 7 bases from J, the gap between germline ends came to 14 bases. The CDR3 bases that were read are TGTGCCAGCAGTGAATCCGTGGGGCTGCGTGAAAAA. This sequence encodes CASSESVGLREK. The complete CDR3 protein is CASSESVGLREKLFF.